Following are 28 T cell receptor beta chains from one sample sequenced in a study of blood T cell dynamics during melanoma immunotherapy. The time point was: pre-treatment baseline. Using immunoSEQ multiplex PCR, the repertoire was profiled, and TCRdb retains in-frame clones only, with some absent. The table includes 9,500 to 14,000 clones, roughly 85% detected once. This specimen consisted of blood, obtained from a patient treated with checkpoint blockade. The origin of the receptors is a human donor with melanoma.

The chain couples TRBV5-4 to TRBJ1-6; D is uncertain. Germline CDR1 reads SGHNT; CDR2 reads YYREEE (reference sequence). Trimming took 0 bases from V and 9 from J, leaving 10 bases between them. The CDR3 covers 14 residues. The CDR3 DNA sequence: TGTGCCAGCAGCTTGGCGGGAATAGGTTCACCCCTCCACTTT. It yields the protein CASSLAGIGSPLHF. The complete variable domain, with remaining parts taken from reference TRBV5-4 and TRBJ1-6, reads ETGVTQSPTHLIKTRGQQVTLRCSSQSGHNTVSWYQQALGQGPQFIFQYYREEENGRGNFPPRFSGLQFPNYSSELNVNALELDDSALYLCASSLAGIGSPLHFGNGTRLTVT.

The chain carries TRBV30 and TRBJ2-1, with D perhaps matching TRBD1 (5 bases). The CDR3 has 11 residues. Germline values: CDR1 GTSNPN, CDR2 SVGIG (reference sequence). Deletions cut 1 base from V and 9 bases from J, with 7 bases between. CDR3 DNA sequence: TGTGCCTGGAGTGGGCAGGGTGAGCAGTTCTTC. This gives the protein CAWSGQGEQFF.

CDR3 nucleotide sequence: TGTGCCAGCAGTGAAGACACGGACGGGGAGCTGTTTTTT. The encoded protein is CASSEDTDGELFF. This chain connects TRBV2 to TRBJ2-2, with D uncertain. The CDR3 has 13 amino acids. CDR1 is SNHLY and CDR2 is FYNNEI in the germline V gene. The V end lost 1 base, the J end lost 7 bases, and 7 bases lay between the germline ends. Looking up the rest from reference TRBV2 and TRBJ2-2 gives the full variable domain: EPEVTQTPSHQVTQMGQEVILRCVPISNHLYFYWYRQILGQKVEFLVSFYNNEISEKSEIFDDQFSVERPDGSNFTLKIRSTKLEDSAMYFCASSEDTDGELFFGEGSRLTVL.

This chain connects TRBV27 to TRBJ2-5, with TRBD2 as a possible D gene (5 bases). The J call may not be correct, given that the DNA end is closer to TRBJ2-7. This CDR3 contains 13 residues. Germline-derived CDR1 and CDR2 are MNHEY and SMNVEV (reference sequence). As DNA, the CDR3 is TGTGCCAGCAGGCGAGGGAGCCCCTACGAGCAGTACTTC. The encoded protein is CASRRGSPYEQYF.

This clone has only one observation. The chain uses TRBV4-1 and TRBJ1-3, with TRBD1 identical over 8 bases. The germline V gene encodes CDR1 MGHRA and CDR2 YSYEKL. With 4 bases clipped from V and 3 bases from J, the junction kept 8 bases outside the gene matches. The CDR3 length is 16 residues. CDR3 in DNA: TGCGCCAGCAGCCGCGGGGACAGGACCCTTGGAAACACCATATATTTT. Residues: CASSRGDRTLGNTIYF.

This rearrangement joins TRBV19 to TRBJ2-2; 10 nucleotides agree with TRBD1. The V and J ends lost 7 bases and 7 bases, in that order; junction bases with no gene match: 12. This CDR3 is 16 amino acids long. Germline CDR1 is LNHDA and CDR2 is SQIVND (reference sequence). CDR3 nucleotides: TGTGCCAGTAAGGCTGGGACAGGGGTGTTTGGCGGGGAGCTGTTTTTT. It specifies CASKAGTGVFGGELFF. Full variable domain (missing parts from reference TRBV19 and TRBJ2-2): DGGITQSPKYLFRKEGQNVTLSCEQNLNHDAMYWYRQDPGQGLRLIYYSQIVNDFQKGDIAEGYSVSREKKESFPLTVTSAQKNPTAFYLCASKAGTGVFGGELFFGEGSRLTVL.

The chain joins TRBV6-1 to TRBJ2-3, with 9 positions matching TRBD1. The V gene's germline CDR1 is MNHNS and CDR2 SASEGT. The CDR3 is made up of 16 amino acids. Trimming cost V 4 bases and J 2 bases; bases outside gene matches: 7. CDR3 DNA sequence: TGTGCCAGCAGTGCTGAACAGGGGGCGACCACAGATACGCAGTATTTT. Translated: CASSAEQGATTDTQYF.

V usage is TRBV29-1 and J usage is TRBJ1-4; perhaps TRBD1 as D (6 bases). Trimming shortened V by 5 bases and J by 3 bases, and 16 bases separated the two germline ends. The germline V gene has CDR1 SQVTM and CDR2 ANQGSEA. The CDR3 spans 15 residues. The CDR3 region is CSVPGGPLPNEKLFF. CDR3 sequence (DNA): TGCAGCGTTCCGGGGGGCCCCCTACCTAATGAAAAACTGTTTTTT.

V gene TRBV11-3 combines with J gene TRBJ2-2; the D gene is possibly TRBD2 (6 bases). The CDR3 covers 16 residues. V gave up 2 bases and J gave up 4 bases, with 14 bases separating them. Per germline, CDR1 SGHNT and CDR2 YENEEA. This chain's CDR3 is CASSLMVVGSTGELFF. DNA of the CDR3: TGTGCCAGCAGCTTAATGGTGGTCGGGAGCACCGGGGAGCTGTTTTTT.

The CDR3 protein is CASSSGGTGGFGYTF. DNA of the CDR3: TGTGCCAGCAGTTCGGGGGGGACAGGGGGTTTTGGCTACACCTTC. The gene calls are TRBV6-5 and TRBJ1-2, with 11 bases matching TRBD1. The CDR3 totals 15 residues. The germline V gene has CDR1 MNHEY and CDR2 SVGAGI. Germline trimming cut 4 bases from V and 7 bases from J; bases unmatched to any gene: 8.

Only one count was recorded for this clone. V usage is TRBV21-1 and J usage is TRBJ1-1. TRBV21-1 constitutes a pseudogene. The CDR3 has 15 residues. The CDR3 bases are TGTGCCAGCAGCAACCCCATCAGACGGAACACTGAAGCTTTCTTT. Protein product: CASSNPIRRNTEAFF.

The chain combines TRBV11-2 with TRBJ2-3; TRBD2 is a possible D gene (7 bases). The V end was cut by 5 bases, the J end by 0 bases, with 9 bases between. This CDR3 has 14 residues. CDR1 SGHAT and CDR2 FQNNGV come from the germline V gene. CDR3: CASSKGGSTDTQYF. The CDR3 nucleotides are TGTGCCAGCAGCAAGGGGGGGAGCACAGATACGCAGTATTTT.

The chain joins TRBV28 to TRBJ1-1; a weak D match, TRBD1 (5 bases). The germline gives CDR1 MDHEN, CDR2 SYDVKM. The length of the CDR3 is 15 residues. V was shortened by 6 bases and J by 5 bases, with 19 bases between the two germline ends. The CDR3 bases are TGTGCCAGCAGCCCGGGGGTCGGGGTAATGACTGAAGCTTTCTTT. Translating it yields CASSPGVGVMTEAFF.

V is TRBV19 and J is TRBJ1-1; TRBD1 agrees at 7 bases. Germline CDR1 reads LNHDA; CDR2 reads SQIVND (reference sequence). The CDR3 is 14 amino acids. The ends lost 5 bases at V and 4 bases at J; junction bases unmatched: 7. This CDR3 reads CASSRTGGSTEAFF. Written as DNA, the CDR3 is TGTGCCAGTAGTCGGACAGGCGGAAGCACTGAAGCTTTCTTT.

V usage is TRBV5-1 and J usage is TRBJ2-1; TRBD2 is a possible D gene (7 bases). The CDR3 sequence is 16 residues long. Germline lookup yields CDR1 SGHRS and CDR2 YFSETQ. V dropped 1 base and J dropped 7 bases, with 18 bases sitting between them. CDR3 sequence reads: CASSLTGGGAWNEQFF. Written as DNA, the CDR3 is TGCGCCAGCAGCTTGACTGGTGGGGGGGCCTGGAATGAGCAGTTCTTC.

A word on this clone: One junction end disagrees with the germline gene, perhaps due to a read error. This chain's CDR3 is CASSPQTRAKEHRGAVF. CDR3 coding DNA: TGTGCCAGCTCACCACAGACTCGGGCCAAGGAACACCGGGGAGCTGTTTTT. The chain is built from TRBV18 and TRBJ2-2; D is perhaps TRBD2 (5 bases). CDR3 length equals 17 residues. The germline V gene encodes CDR1 KGHSH and CDR2 LQKENI.

The V gene is TRBV7-2, the J gene TRBJ2-1; D might be TRBD2 (6 bases). The ends were cut back, 1 base at V and 3 bases at J, with 10 bases in the middle. The CDR3 contains 15 residues. Germline V gene lookup returns CDR1 SGHTA and CDR2 FQGNSA. The CDR3 DNA follows: TGTGCCAGCAGCTTAGAAGGGACTGGCTACAATGAGCAGTTCTTC. Amino acid sequence: CASSLEGTGYNEQFF.

CDR3 amino acids: CASSQGGAGTGELFF. The CDR3 coding sequence is TGCGCCAGCAGCCAAGGGGGGGCGGGCACCGGGGAGCTGTTTTTT. The chain links TRBV4-1 to TRBJ2-2; tentatively, D is TRBD1 or TRBD2 (6 bases each). Germline V gene lookup returns CDR1 MGHRA and CDR2 YSYEKL. Trimming left V 1 base short and J 4 bases short, with 10 bases between. The CDR3 covers 15 residues.

The genes are TRBV6-5 and TRBJ2-3; possible D gene TRBD1, 6 bases. V was pared by 4 bases and J by 6 bases, with 14 bases between. The CDR3 spans 14 residues. Germline V CDR1 and CDR2: MNHEY, SVGAGI. CDR3 amino acids: CASSSQQGRDTQYF. The DNA of the CDR3 is TGTGCCAGCAGTTCACAACAGGGTCGGGATACGCAGTATTTT.

The chain uses TRBV19 and TRBJ2-2, with D possibly matching TRBD1 (6 bases). Germline V gene data show CDR1 as LNHDA and CDR2 as SQIVND (reference sequence). The CDR3 length is 14 residues. V was pared by 4 bases and J by 5 bases, with 11 bases between. This CDR3 is CASSNGRGTGELFF. CDR3 DNA: TGTGCCAGTAGTAACGGCAGGGGTACCGGGGAGCTGTTTTTT.

The chain is built from TRBV4-1 and TRBJ1-3, with D maybe TRBD1 (5 bases). The CDR3 contains 17 residues. The V end lost 1 base, the J end lost 2 bases, and 15 bases lay between the germline ends. Germline loops: CDR1 MGHRA, CDR2 YSYEKL. CDR3 bases: TGCGCCAGCAGCCAAGGCGCGAGACAGAGCCCTGGAAACACCATATATTTT. Amino acid sequence: CASSQGARQSPGNTIYF.

The chain uses TRBV27 and TRBJ1-5; unclear D gene. This CDR3 region has 15 residues. Trimming removed 2 bases from V and 0 bases from J, with 8 bases in between. CDR1 and CDR2 from the germline V gene are MNHEY and SMNVEV (reference sequence). As DNA, the CDR3 is TGTGCCAGCAGTTTAAGAGGCTATAGCAATCAGCCCCAGCATTTT. It translates to CASSLRGYSNQPQHF.

This clone was counted a few times. V is TRBV2 and J is TRBJ2-7; D gene uncertain. V shed 6 bases and J shed 5 bases, with 14 bases lying between them. CDR1 and CDR2 from the germline V gene are SNHLY and FYNNEI. The length of the CDR3 is 13 residues. The CDR3 reads CASRPPDRDEQYV. The DNA of the CDR3 is TGTGCCAGCAGACCCCCCGACCGAGACGAGCAGTACGTC.

This clone was counted a single time. This chain uses TRBV4-1 with TRBJ2-1; 10 bases agree with TRBD1. This CDR3 region has 18 residues. Germline values: CDR1 MGHRA, CDR2 YSYEKL. Losses at the gene ends were 4 bases for V and 2 bases for J; bases not matched to a gene: 11. CDR3 sequence reads: CASSRDRGGSGAYNEQFF. The CDR3 nucleotides read TGCGCCAGCAGCCGGGACAGGGGCGGGAGTGGGGCCTACAATGAGCAGTTCTTC.

The chain has TRBV5-1 and TRBJ2-3; no definite D call. The CDR3 runs to 14 residues. Trimming left V 4 bases short and J 2 bases short, with 11 bases between. Germline loops: CDR1 SGHRS, CDR2 YFSETQ. Here the CDR3 reads CASSHGETTDTQYF. The DNA of the CDR3 is TGCGCCAGCAGCCACGGAGAGACCACAGATACGCAGTATTTT. Filled out from reference TRBV5-1 and TRBJ2-3, the complete variable domain reads KAGVTQTPRYLIKTRGQQVTLSCSPISGHRSVSWYQQTPGQGLQFLFEYFSETQRNKGNFPGRFSGRQFSNSRSEMNVSTLELGDSALYLCASSHGETTDTQYFGPGTRLTVL.

The chain recombines TRBV7-2 with TRBJ2-2; D is perhaps TRBD1 or TRBD2 (7 bases each). Trimming removed 2 bases from V and 2 bases from J, with 18 bases in between. There are 18 residues in the CDR3. Germline assignment: CDR1 SGHTA and CDR2 FQGNSA. CDR3 sequence reads: CASSLTPTGRVNTGELFF. Written as DNA, the CDR3 is TGTGCCAGCAGCTTAACCCCGACAGGGAGGGTAAACACCGGGGAGCTGTTTTTT.

The chain is built from TRBV27 and TRBJ1-1; 12 bases align to TRBD1. V gave up 7 bases and J gave up 7 bases; unmatched junction bases: 10. The CDR3 sequence is 15 residues long. The germline gives CDR1 MNHEY, CDR2 SMNVEV (reference sequence). CDR3 protein: CASILGTGGLGEAFF. In DNA form, the CDR3 reads TGTGCCAGCATTCTCGGGACAGGGGGCCTCGGTGAAGCTTTCTTT.

This chain links TRBV7-2 with TRBJ1-6; D remains unclear. Germline lookup yields CDR1 SGHTA and CDR2 FQGNSA. The CDR3 contains 15 residues. V lost 4 bases to trimming and J lost 5 bases, with 12 bases between them. The CDR3: CASSSRGYDNSPLHF. The CDR3 DNA sequence: TGTGCCAGCAGCTCGAGAGGTTACGATAATTCACCCCTCCACTTT.